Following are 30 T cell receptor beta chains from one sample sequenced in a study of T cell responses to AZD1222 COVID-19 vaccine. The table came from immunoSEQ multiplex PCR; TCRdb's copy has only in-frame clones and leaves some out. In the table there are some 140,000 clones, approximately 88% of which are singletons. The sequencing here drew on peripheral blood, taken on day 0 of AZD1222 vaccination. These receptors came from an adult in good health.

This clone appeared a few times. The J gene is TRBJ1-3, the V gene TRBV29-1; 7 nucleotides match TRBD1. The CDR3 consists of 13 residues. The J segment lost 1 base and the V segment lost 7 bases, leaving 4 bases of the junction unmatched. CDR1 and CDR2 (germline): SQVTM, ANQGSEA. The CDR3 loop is CSGTGGSGNTIYF. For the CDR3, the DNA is TGCAGCGGGACAGGAGGGTCTGGAAACACCATATATTTT.

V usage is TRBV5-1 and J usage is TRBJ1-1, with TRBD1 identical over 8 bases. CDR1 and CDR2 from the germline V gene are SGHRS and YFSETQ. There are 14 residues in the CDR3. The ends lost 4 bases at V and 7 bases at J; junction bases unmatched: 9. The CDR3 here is CASSVDRATGEAFF. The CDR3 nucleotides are TGCGCCAGCAGCGTGGACAGGGCTACAGGTGAAGCTTTCTTT.

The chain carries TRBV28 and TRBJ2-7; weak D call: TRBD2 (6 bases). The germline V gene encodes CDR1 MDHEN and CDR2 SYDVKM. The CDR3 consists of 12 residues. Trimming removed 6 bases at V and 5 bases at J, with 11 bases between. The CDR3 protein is CASRGWRDEQYF. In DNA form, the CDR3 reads TGTGCCAGCAGGGGGTGGAGGGACGAGCAGTACTTC.

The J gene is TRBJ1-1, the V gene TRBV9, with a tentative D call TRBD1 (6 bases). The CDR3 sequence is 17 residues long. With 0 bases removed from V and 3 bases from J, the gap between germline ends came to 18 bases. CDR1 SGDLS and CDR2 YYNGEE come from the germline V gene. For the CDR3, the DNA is TGTGCCAGCAGCGTAGCAGCGACAGGTATGATGGACACTGAAGCTTTCTTT. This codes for CASSVAATGMMDTEAFF.

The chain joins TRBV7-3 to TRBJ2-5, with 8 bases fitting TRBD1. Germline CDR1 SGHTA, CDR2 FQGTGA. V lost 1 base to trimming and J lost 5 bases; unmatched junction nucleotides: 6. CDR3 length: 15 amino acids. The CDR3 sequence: CASSLRTGREETQYF. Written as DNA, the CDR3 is TGTGCCAGCAGCTTAAGGACAGGGAGAGAGGAGACCCAGTACTTC.

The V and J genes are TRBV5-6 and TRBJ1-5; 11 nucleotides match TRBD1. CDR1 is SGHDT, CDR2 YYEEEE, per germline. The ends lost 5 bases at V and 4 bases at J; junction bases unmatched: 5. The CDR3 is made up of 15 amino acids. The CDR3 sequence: CASSRTGGFNQPQHF. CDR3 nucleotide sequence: TGTGCCAGCAGTCGGACAGGGGGCTTTAATCAGCCCCAGCATTTT.

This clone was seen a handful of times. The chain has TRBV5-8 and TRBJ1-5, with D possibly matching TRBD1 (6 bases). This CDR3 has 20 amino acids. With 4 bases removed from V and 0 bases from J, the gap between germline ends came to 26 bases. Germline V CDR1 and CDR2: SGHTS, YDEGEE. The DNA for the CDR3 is TGTGCCAGCAGCGCGGACAGAATGACGCCCCAGTCGTATAGCAATCAGCCCCAGCATTTT. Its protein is CASSADRMTPQSYSNQPQHF.

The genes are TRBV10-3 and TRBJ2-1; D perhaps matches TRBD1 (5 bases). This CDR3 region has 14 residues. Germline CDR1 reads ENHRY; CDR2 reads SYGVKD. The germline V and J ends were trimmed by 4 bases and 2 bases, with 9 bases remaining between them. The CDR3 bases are TGTGCCATCAGTGCAGGGATGACCTACAATGAGCAGTTCTTC. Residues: CAISAGMTYNEQFF.

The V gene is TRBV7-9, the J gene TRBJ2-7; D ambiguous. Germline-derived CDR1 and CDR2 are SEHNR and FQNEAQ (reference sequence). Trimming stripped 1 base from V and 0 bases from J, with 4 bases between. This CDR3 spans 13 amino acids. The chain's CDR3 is CASSLDSSYEQYF. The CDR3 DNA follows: TGTGCCAGCAGCTTAGACAGCTCCTACGAGCAGTACTTC. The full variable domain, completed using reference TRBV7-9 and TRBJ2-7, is DTGVSQNPRHKITKRGQNVTFRCDPISEHNRLYWYRQTLGQGPEFLTYFQNEAQLEKSRLLSDRFSAERPKGSFSTLEIQRTEQGDSAMYLCASSLDSSYEQYFGPGTRLTVT.

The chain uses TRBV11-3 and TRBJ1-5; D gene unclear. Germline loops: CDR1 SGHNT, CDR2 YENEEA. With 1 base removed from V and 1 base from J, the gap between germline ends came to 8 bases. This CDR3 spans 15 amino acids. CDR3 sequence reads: CASSLGRKSNQPQHF. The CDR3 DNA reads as TGTGCCAGCAGCTTAGGGCGGAAAAGCAATCAGCCCCAGCATTTT.

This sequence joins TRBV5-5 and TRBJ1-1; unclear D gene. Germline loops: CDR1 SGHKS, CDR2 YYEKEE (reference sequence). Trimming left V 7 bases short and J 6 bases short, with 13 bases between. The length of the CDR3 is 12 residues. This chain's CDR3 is CASVTPKAEAFF. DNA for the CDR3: TGTGCCAGCGTGACACCCAAGGCTGAAGCTTTCTTT.

CDR3 loop: CASSPGGASTDTQYF. The CDR3 DNA reads TGTGCCAGCAGCCCGGGGGGGGCAAGCACAGATACGCAGTATTTT. The chain links TRBV9 to TRBJ2-3, with 8 bases identical to TRBD2. Looked up from germline, CDR1 is SGDLS and CDR2 is YYNGEE. This CDR3 region has 15 residues. V was pared by 4 bases and J by 0 bases, with 4 bases of the junction left unmatched.

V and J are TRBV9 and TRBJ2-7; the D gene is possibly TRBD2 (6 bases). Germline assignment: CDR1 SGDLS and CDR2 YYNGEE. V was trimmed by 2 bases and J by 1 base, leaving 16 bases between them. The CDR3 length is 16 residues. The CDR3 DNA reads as TGTGCCAGCAGCGTTGGCCCGGGGGTTGTATCCTACGAGCAGTACTTC. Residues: CASSVGPGVVSYEQYF.

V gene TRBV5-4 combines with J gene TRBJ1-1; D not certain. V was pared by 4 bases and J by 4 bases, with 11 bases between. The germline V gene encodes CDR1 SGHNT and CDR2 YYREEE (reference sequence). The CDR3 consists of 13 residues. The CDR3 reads CASSRVMGTEAFF. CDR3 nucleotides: TGTGCCAGCAGCCGGGTGATGGGCACTGAAGCTTTCTTT.

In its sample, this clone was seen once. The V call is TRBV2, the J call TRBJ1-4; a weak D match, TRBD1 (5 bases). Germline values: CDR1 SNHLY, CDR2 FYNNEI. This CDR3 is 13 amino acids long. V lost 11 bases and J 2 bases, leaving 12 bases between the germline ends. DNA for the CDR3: TGTGCCGGTAAACAGGCGACTAATGAAAAACTGTTTTTT. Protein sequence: CAGKQATNEKLFF.

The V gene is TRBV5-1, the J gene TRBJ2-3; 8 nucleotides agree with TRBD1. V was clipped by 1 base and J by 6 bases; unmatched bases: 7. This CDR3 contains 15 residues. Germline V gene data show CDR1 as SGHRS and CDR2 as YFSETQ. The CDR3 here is CASSLYRGEQDTQYF. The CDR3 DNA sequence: TGCGCCAGCAGCTTGTACAGGGGGGAGCAGGATACGCAGTATTTT. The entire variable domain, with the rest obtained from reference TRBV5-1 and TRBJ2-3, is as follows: KAGVTQTPRYLIKTRGQQVTLSCSPISGHRSVSWYQQTPGQGLQFLFEYFSETQRNKGNFPGRFSGRQFSNSRSEMNVSTLELGDSALYLCASSLYRGEQDTQYFGPGTRLTVL.

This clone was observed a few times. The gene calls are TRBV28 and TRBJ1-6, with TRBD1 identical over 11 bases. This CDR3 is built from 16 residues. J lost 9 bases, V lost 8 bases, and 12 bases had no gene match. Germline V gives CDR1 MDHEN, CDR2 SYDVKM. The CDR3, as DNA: TGTGCCAGCCTTCTGGGGAGGACAGGGGGCGGTTCACCCCTCCACTTT. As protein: CASLLGRTGGGSPLHF.

The CDR3 nucleotides are TGTGCCAGTCTGCCCCTACAGGGGGCGAAGGATGGCTACACCTTC. This gives the protein CASLPLQGAKDGYTF. The chain links TRBV19 to TRBJ1-2; 9 bases map to TRBD1. The CDR3 length is 15 residues. The germline V gene encodes CDR1 LNHDA and CDR2 SQIVND (reference sequence). After removal of 8 bases from V and 6 bases from J, the junction contained 13 bases not matched to a gene. Looking up the rest from reference TRBV19 and TRBJ1-2 gives the full variable domain: DGGITQSPKYLFRKEGQNVTLSCEQNLNHDAMYWYRQDPGQGLRLIYYSQIVNDFQKGDIAEGYSVSREKKESFPLTVTSAQKNPTAFYLCASLPLQGAKDGYTFGSGTRLTVV.

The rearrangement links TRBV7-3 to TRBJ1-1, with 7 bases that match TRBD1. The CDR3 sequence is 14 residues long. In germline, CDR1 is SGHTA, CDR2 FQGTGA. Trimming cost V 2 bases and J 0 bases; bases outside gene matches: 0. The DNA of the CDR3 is TGTGCCAGCAGCTTACAGGGGGTGAACACTGAAGCTTTCTTT. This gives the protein CASSLQGVNTEAFF.

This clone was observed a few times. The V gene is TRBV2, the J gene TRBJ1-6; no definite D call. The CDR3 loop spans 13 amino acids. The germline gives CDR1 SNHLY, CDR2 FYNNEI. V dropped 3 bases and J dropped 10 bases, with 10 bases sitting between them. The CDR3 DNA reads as TGTGCCAGCAGTGACCCCAGGCCCTCACCCCTCCACTTT. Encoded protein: CASSDPRPSPLHF.

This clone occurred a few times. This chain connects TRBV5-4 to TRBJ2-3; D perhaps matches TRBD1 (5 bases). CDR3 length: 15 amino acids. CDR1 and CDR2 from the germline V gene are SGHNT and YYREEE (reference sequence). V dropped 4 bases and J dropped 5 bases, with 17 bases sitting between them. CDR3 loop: CASSLGVLDKDTQYF. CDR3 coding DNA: TGTGCCAGCAGCCTAGGGGTGCTGGATAAAGATACGCAGTATTTT.

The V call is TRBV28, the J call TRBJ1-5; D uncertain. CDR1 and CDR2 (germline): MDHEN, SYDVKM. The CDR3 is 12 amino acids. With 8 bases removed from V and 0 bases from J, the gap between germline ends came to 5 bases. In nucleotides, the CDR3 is TGTGCCAGCGGCAATAGCAATCAGCCCCAGCATTTT. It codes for CASGNSNQPQHF.

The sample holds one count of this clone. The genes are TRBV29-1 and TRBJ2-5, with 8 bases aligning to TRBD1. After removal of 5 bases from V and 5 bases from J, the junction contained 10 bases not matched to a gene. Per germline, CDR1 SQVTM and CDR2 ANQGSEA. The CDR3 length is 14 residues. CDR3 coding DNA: TGCAGCGTTACTAGACAGGGGAACCGGGAGACCCAGTACTTC. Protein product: CSVTRQGNRETQYF.

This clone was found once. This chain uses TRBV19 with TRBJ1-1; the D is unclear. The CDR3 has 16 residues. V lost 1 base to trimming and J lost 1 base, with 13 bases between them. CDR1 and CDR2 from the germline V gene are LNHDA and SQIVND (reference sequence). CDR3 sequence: CASSIGGGRWNTEAFF. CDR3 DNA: TGTGCCAGTAGTATAGGGGGAGGTAGGTGGAACACTGAAGCTTTCTTT.

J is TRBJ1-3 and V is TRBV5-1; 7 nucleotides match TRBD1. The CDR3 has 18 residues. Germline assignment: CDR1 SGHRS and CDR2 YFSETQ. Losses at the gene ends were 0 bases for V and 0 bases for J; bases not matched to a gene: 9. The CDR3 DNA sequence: TGCGCCAGCAGCTTGGGGGGACAGTTCGGGCTCTCTGGAAACACCATATATTTT. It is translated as CASSLGGQFGLSGNTIYF.

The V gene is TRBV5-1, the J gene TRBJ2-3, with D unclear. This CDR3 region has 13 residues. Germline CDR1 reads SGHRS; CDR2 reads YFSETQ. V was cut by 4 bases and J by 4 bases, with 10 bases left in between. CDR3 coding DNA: TGCGCCAGCAGCCGACTCGGGCCAGATACGCAGTATTTT. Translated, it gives CASSRLGPDTQYF.

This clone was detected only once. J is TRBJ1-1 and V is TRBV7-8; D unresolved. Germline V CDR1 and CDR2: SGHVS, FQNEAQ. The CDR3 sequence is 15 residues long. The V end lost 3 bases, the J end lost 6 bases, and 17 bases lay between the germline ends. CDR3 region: CASSFRAGSVAEAFF. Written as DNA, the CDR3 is TGTGCCAGCAGCTTCCGGGCGGGGTCGGTGGCTGAAGCTTTCTTT.

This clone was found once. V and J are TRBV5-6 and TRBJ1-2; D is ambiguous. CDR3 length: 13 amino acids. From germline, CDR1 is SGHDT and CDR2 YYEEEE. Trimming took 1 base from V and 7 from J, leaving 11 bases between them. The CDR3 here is CASSLRQFGGYTF. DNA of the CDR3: TGTGCCAGCAGCTTGCGGCAGTTTGGTGGCTACACCTTC.

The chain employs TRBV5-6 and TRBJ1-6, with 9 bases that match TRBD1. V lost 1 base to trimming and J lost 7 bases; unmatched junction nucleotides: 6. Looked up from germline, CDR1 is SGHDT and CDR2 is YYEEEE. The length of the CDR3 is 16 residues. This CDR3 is CASSLWGTGYNSPLHF. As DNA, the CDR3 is TGTGCCAGCAGCTTGTGGGGGACAGGGTACAATTCACCCCTCCACTTT.

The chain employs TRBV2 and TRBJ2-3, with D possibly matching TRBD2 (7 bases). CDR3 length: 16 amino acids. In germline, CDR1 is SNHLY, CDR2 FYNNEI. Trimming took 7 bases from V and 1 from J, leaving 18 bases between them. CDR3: CASTIRGGGGTDTQYF. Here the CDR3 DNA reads TGTGCCAGCACTATTAGGGGAGGGGGAGGCACAGATACGCAGTATTTT. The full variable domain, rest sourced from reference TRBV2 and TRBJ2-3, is EPEVTQTPSHQVTQMGQEVILRCVPISNHLYFYWYRQILGQKVEFLVSFYNNEISEKSEIFDDQFSVERPDGSNFTLKIRSTKLEDSAMYFCASTIRGGGGTDTQYFGPGTRLTVL.